This TCR beta chain was retrieved from a study of cytomegalovirus exposure and HLA in healthy donors. Study-level points and caveats: By HLA locus, TCR association rates varied in a later analysis, with DRB1 showing the most and HLA-C the fewest. Researchers reported in a later analysis that common viral pathogens appeared linked to several top clusters. TCR beta V segments were, for the most part, productive about 87% or about 30% of the time in an earlier analysis. Reportedly, HLA-A and HLA-B alleles of most subjects were accurately predicted from TCR beta.

This PCR relied on a set of 60 Vbeta primers and 13 Jbeta primers. Clones were sequenced by immunoSEQ multiplex PCR, and TCRdb holds only the in-frame ones, with some missing. The sample yields 80,000 to 100,000 clones, of which the top ten take up less than 0.65%. The CDR3 runs to 15 residues. V lost 11 bases, J lost 3 bases, and 8 bases stayed unmatched. The germline V gene encodes CDR1 ENHRY and CDR2 SYGVKD. With respect to this clone: Antigen unknown.

The sequence derives from a man aged 50-59 years in good health and CMV-seronegative. The sequenced sample consisted of PBMCs. V is TRBV10-3 and J is TRBJ1-4; 11 positions agree with TRBD1. The DNA for the CDR3 is TGTGCCTCAGGACAGGGGGCGAAGTCTAATGAAAAACTGTTTTTT. Its protein is CASGQGAKSNEKLFF.